This T cell receptor (beta chain) was found in a study of blood T cell repertoires in COVID-19. The overall study: Collection of acute and convalescent COVID-19 samples took place in the United States, Italy and Spain.

In the authors' methods: Amplification of reference gene primers was used by the study to estimate nucleated cell counts. Data came from immunoSEQ multiplex PCR; TCRdb stores just in-frame clones and leaves some out. That table gives V, J and clone size, and the DNA gave D and trimming. The repertoire consists of about 200,000 clones, with approximately 81% occurring once and the leading ten covering less than 20%. V was pared by 0 bases and J by 0 bases, with 5 bases of the junction left unmatched. The germline V gene encodes CDR1 LNHNV and CDR2 YYDKDF (reference sequence). This CDR3 contains 18 residues.

This clonotype was obtained from a human donor in a cohort sampled during active COVID-19. The gene calls are TRBV15 and TRBJ2-5; TRBD2 aligns across 12 bases. The sample was peripheral blood. CDR3 sequence reads: CATSRDLGTSGYQETQYF. In DNA, the CDR3 is TGTGCCACCAGCAGAGATCTGGGGACTAGCGGGTACCAAGAGACCCAGTACTTC.